Below are 14 T cell receptor beta chains sequenced from a single sample in a study of cytomegalovirus exposure and HLA in healthy donors (dated by TCRdb to about 2017). Libraries were built with the immunoSEQ multiplex PCR assay. A mixture of 60 forward primers for TCR Vbeta segments and 13 reverse primers for TCR Jbeta segments was used in the multiplex PCR. In TCRdb, the immuneACCESS table is reduced to in-frame sequences with V and J assigned. These tables do not hold every clone; where another copy was compared, an unresolved V gene accounts for under half, and the others remain unexplained. The sample has around 120,000 clones on record, less than 75% of them singletons. The ten largest account for approximately 4.1% of the sample. Material for sequencing was PBMCs. The receptors were sampled from a woman aged 40 to 49 in good health and CMV-seronegative.

The chain is built from TRBV2 and TRBJ2-1; the match to TRBD2 covers 7 bases. Germline assignment: CDR1 SNHLY and CDR2 FYNNEI. Trimming removed 4 bases from V and 8 bases from J; junction bases left unmatched: 11. The CDR3 sequence is 15 residues long. The CDR3 spells CASSARRTSLDEQFF. The DNA of the CDR3 is TGTGCCAGCAGTGCACGGAGGACTAGTCTCGATGAGCAGTTCTTC.

The chain combines TRBV11-2 with TRBJ2-6; TRBD1 might be the D (6 bases). The CDR3 has 15 residues. Trimming took 5 bases from V and 1 from J, leaving 9 bases between them. Germline CDR1 and CDR2: SGHAT and FQNNGV. The CDR3 region is CASSHRGSGANVLTF. Written as DNA, the CDR3 is TGTGCCAGCAGCCATAGGGGGTCTGGGGCCAACGTCCTGACTTTC.

The chain links TRBV5-5 to TRBJ2-5, with 11 bases matching TRBD1. Germline V gene sequence: CDR1 SGHKS, CDR2 YYEKEE (reference sequence). The V and J ends lost 7 bases and 7 bases, in that order; junction bases with no gene match: 6. CDR3 size: 13 residues. In DNA form, the CDR3 reads TGTGCCAGCGGAAAAGGGACAGGGGGGACCCAGTACTTC. This codes for CASGKGTGGTQYF.

The chain is built from TRBV19 and TRBJ2-1, with D possibly being TRBD2 (6 bases). CDR1 and CDR2 from the germline V gene are LNHDA and SQIVND (reference sequence). This CDR3 region has 14 residues. Trimming removed 8 bases at V and 4 bases at J, with 15 bases between. The CDR3 loop reads CASQRGGDYNEQFF. CDR3 bases: TGTGCCAGTCAAAGAGGCGGGGATTACAATGAGCAGTTCTTC.

The chain links TRBV4-2 to TRBJ1-1, with D perhaps TRBD1 (5 bases). V was shortened by 0 bases and J by 4 bases, with 9 bases between the two germline ends. The CDR3 loop spans 14 amino acids. CDR1 is LGHNA and CDR2 is YNFKEQ in the germline V gene. This CDR3 is CASSQERGGTEAFF. Written as DNA, the CDR3 is TGTGCCAGCAGCCAAGAACGGGGGGGCACTGAAGCTTTCTTT.

The V call is TRBV7-9, the J call TRBJ2-3, with 8 bases matching TRBD2. The CDR3 contains 17 residues. CDR1 and CDR2 from the germline V gene are SEHNR and FQNEAQ (reference sequence). Losses at the gene ends were 1 base for V and 0 bases for J; bases not matched to a gene: 6. DNA of the CDR3: TGTGCCAGCAGCTTAGATGATAGCGGGATTAGCACAGATACGCAGTATTTT. It codes for CASSLDDSGISTDTQYF.

The chain uses TRBV28 and TRBJ2-1, with 9 bases fitting TRBD1. With 4 bases clipped from V and 4 bases from J, the junction kept 5 bases outside the gene matches. This CDR3 is 15 amino acids long. Germline V lookup: CDR1 MDHEN, CDR2 SYDVKM. This chain's CDR3 is CASSWGQGLYNEQFF. As DNA, the CDR3 is TGTGCCAGCAGTTGGGGACAGGGTTTATACAATGAGCAGTTCTTC. The full variable domain, rest sourced from reference TRBV28 and TRBJ2-1, is DVKVTQSSRYLVKRTGEKVFLECVQDMDHENMFWYRQDPGLGLRLIYFSYDVKMKEKGDIPEGYSVSREKKERFSLILESASTNQTSMYLCASSWGQGLYNEQFFGPGTRLTVL.

The V and J genes are TRBV11-2 and TRBJ1-1; D is unclear. Trimming pared 5 bases from V and 4 bases from J, leaving 17 bases between. CDR3 size: 15 residues. Germline V CDR1 and CDR2: SGHAT, FQNNGV. In DNA, the CDR3 is TGTGCCAGCAGCCCGTGGACCCCCCGGGGCACTGAAGCTTTCTTT. Protein sequence: CASSPWTPRGTEAFF.

This clone was seen only a few times. J is TRBJ2-1 and V is TRBV15; D is perhaps TRBD2 (6 bases). Germline CDR1 and CDR2: LNHNV and YYDKDF (reference sequence). Trimming pared 1 base from V and 0 bases from J, leaving 10 bases between. This CDR3 is 16 amino acids long. CDR3: CATSRGGVRSYNEQFF. In DNA form, the CDR3 reads TGTGCCACCAGCAGAGGCGGGGTCCGCTCCTACAATGAGCAGTTCTTC.

This chain joins TRBV19 and TRBJ1-5, with D perhaps matching TRBD1 (5 bases). Deletions cut 3 bases from V and 2 bases from J, with 17 bases between. The germline gives CDR1 LNHDA, CDR2 SQIVND (reference sequence). CDR3 length equals 17 residues. DNA of the CDR3: TGTGCCAGTAGTATGTTAACAGGCCGATCTCGCAATCAGCCCCAGCATTTT. Amino acid sequence: CASSMLTGRSRNQPQHF.

The chain is built from TRBV5-1 and TRBJ2-1; 8 nucleotides match TRBD2. The germline CDR1 and CDR2 sequences are SGHRS and YFSETQ. The CDR3 runs 16 residues. V shed 0 bases, J shed 7 bases, and the junction held 9 bases outside the gene matches. CDR3 region: CASSLVRAGGWNEQFF. CDR3 coding DNA: TGCGCCAGCAGCTTGGTACGGGCGGGAGGATGGAATGAGCAGTTCTTC.

This clone was observed a handful of times. The chain joins TRBV4-3 to TRBJ1-1, with no clear D. Germline V gene lookup returns CDR1 LGHNA and CDR2 YSLEER. V gave up 1 base and J gave up 3 bases, with 12 bases separating them. CDR3 size: 15 residues. The CDR3 region is CASSQGGIRDTEAFF. The CDR3, as DNA: TGCGCCAGCAGCCAAGGCGGGATTCGCGACACTGAAGCTTTCTTT.

V gene TRBV5-1 combines with J gene TRBJ2-2; the match to TRBD2 covers 7 bases. The V and J ends lost 4 bases and 0 bases, in that order; junction bases with no gene match: 6. CDR1 SGHRS and CDR2 YFSETQ come from the germline V gene. This CDR3 spans 16 amino acids. Here the CDR3 DNA reads TGCGCCAGCAGCCAGACGGGAGGCGCGAACACCGGGGAGCTGTTTTTT. Translated, it gives CASSQTGGANTGELFF.

This clone was detected only a few times. The CDR3 loop is CASRVPAGKSYEQYF. The CDR3 region has the DNA TGTGCCAGCAGAGTACCGGCGGGAAAATCTTACGAGCAGTACTTC. The chain carries TRBV2 and TRBJ2-7; tentatively, D is TRBD2 (6 bases). The V and J ends lost 6 bases and 4 bases respectively, with 19 bases between them. This CDR3 spans 15 amino acids. Germline-derived CDR1 and CDR2 are SNHLY and FYNNEI.